Listed here are 14 T cell receptor beta chains from one sample, sequenced in a study of blood T cell repertoires in COVID-19. Generated by immunoSEQ multiplex PCR, the TCRdb table keeps only in-frame clones and is missing some. This sample yields about 64,000 clones, of which about 80% are seen a single time; 12% to 15% belongs to the top ten. Sequenced sample: peripheral blood. The receptors stem from a man aged 60 to 75 with COVID-19, enrolled during active disease.

This chain joins TRBV21-1 and TRBJ2-1; no DNA check was done on the table's D call, TRBD2. TRBV21-1 is recorded as a pseudogene. The CDR3 runs 13 residues. The CDR3 bases are TGTGCCAGCAGCATAGAACTATACAATGAGCAGTTCTTC. Translated, it gives CASSIELYNEQFF.

The gene calls are TRBV24-1 and TRBJ1-1; no clear D. V was cut by 5 bases and J by 4 bases, with 10 bases left in between. Per germline, CDR1 KGHDR and CDR2 SFDVKD. The CDR3 runs 13 residues. This CDR3 is CATSVRTRTEAFF. Here the CDR3 DNA reads TGTGCCACCAGTGTTAGGACTCGCACTGAAGCTTTCTTT.

The chain is built from TRBV10-3 and TRBJ2-6; D not certain. Germline V CDR1 and CDR2: ENHRY, SYGVKD. The V gene lost 2 bases and the J gene lost 4 bases, with 6 bases spanning the gap. CDR3 size: 14 residues. The CDR3 reads CAISEPRGANVLTF. The CDR3 bases are TGTGCCATCAGTGAGCCCAGGGGGGCCAACGTCCTGACTTTC.

V gene TRBV6-5 combines with J gene TRBJ1-1; D is perhaps TRBD1 (6 bases). Per the germline V gene, CDR1 is MNHEY and CDR2 is SVGAGI. V dropped 9 bases and J dropped 3 bases, with 14 bases sitting between them. The CDR3 is 13 amino acids. This CDR3 is CASPQGGYTEAFF. CDR3 in DNA: TGTGCCAGTCCACAGGGAGGGTACACTGAAGCTTTCTTT.

The chain combines TRBV3-1 (or the pseudogene TRBV3-2) with TRBJ2-7, with 8 bases that match TRBD2. The V segment lost 2 bases and the J segment 1 base; nucleotides outside the gene matches: 4. The CDR3 extends over 15 amino acids. Germline CDR1 reads LGHDT; CDR2 reads YNNKEL (reference sequence). The CDR3 reads CASSQSSGGSYEQYF. CDR3 nucleotides: TGTGCCAGCAGCCAATCGAGCGGGGGTTCCTACGAGCAGTACTTC.

V gene TRBV2 combines with J gene TRBJ2-1; a weak D match, TRBD2 (6 bases). The length of the CDR3 is 12 residues. CDR1 and CDR2 from the germline V gene are SNHLY and FYNNEI. V lost 8 bases and J 4 bases, leaving 9 bases between the germline ends. Here the CDR3 DNA reads TGTGCCAGCTGGGACTTATACAATGAGCAGTTCTTC. Translating it yields CASWDLYNEQFF.

The rearrangement joins TRBV2 to TRBJ1-1; D perhaps matches TRBD1 (5 bases). The germline V and J ends were trimmed by 7 bases and 1 base, with 19 bases remaining between them. Per the germline V gene, CDR1 is SNHLY and CDR2 is FYNNEI. The CDR3 is made up of 16 amino acids. The CDR3 DNA follows: TGTGCCAGCATTACCCCTTTGGGGCGGCAGAACACTGAAGCTTTCTTT. Residues: CASITPLGRQNTEAFF. The full variable domain, with the rest looked up from reference TRBV2 and TRBJ1-1, is EPEVTQTPSHQVTQMGQEVILRCVPISNHLYFYWYRQILGQKVEFLVSFYNNEISEKSEIFDDQFSVERPDGSNFTLKIRSTKLEDSAMYFCASITPLGRQNTEAFFGQGTRLTVV.

This clone was recorded a few times. The chain recombines TRBV7-3 with TRBJ1-5; no clear D gene. V dropped 4 bases and J dropped 9 bases, with 13 bases sitting between them. The CDR3 length is 13 residues. Germline CDR1 reads SGHTA; CDR2 reads FQGTGA. This CDR3 reads CASSSERSGPQHF. Here the CDR3 DNA reads TGTGCCAGCAGCTCCGAGAGGTCGGGGCCCCAGCATTTT. The entire variable domain, with the rest obtained from reference TRBV7-3 and TRBJ1-5, is as follows: GAGVSQTPSNKVTEKGKYVELRCDPISGHTALYWYRQSLGQGPEFLIYFQGTGAADDSGLPNDRFFAVRPEGSVSTLKIQRTERGDSAVYLCASSSERSGPQHFGDGTRLSIL.

The chain links TRBV21-1 to TRBJ2-7; the DNA was not compared with TRBD1, the D call given in the table. TRBV21-1 is flagged as a pseudogene. The CDR3 covers 17 residues. In DNA, the CDR3 is TGTGCCAGCAGCCCCCGGTCCGGGACAGGGGTAATAGACGAGCAGTACTTC. Amino acid sequence: CASSPRSGTGVIDEQYF.

J is TRBJ2-5 and V is TRBV15; D not resolved. The CDR3 has 15 residues. Germline CDR1 reads LNHNV; CDR2 reads YYDKDF (reference sequence). V gave up 0 bases and J gave up 2 bases, with 10 bases separating them. The CDR3 coding sequence is TGTGCCACCAGCAGAGATGTAAGCGTTCAAGAGACCCAGTACTTC. Amino acid sequence: CATSRDVSVQETQYF. Using reference TRBV15 and TRBJ2-5 for the parts outside the CDR3, the full variable domain is DAMVIQNPRYQVTQFGKPVTLSCSQTLNHNVMYWYQQKSSQAPKLLFHYYDKDFNNEADTPDNFQSRRPNTSFCFLDIRSPGLGDTAMYLCATSRDVSVQETQYFGPGTRLLVL.

The V call is TRBV2, the J call TRBJ2-1, with 9 nucleotides matching TRBD1. Germline V lookup: CDR1 SNHLY, CDR2 FYNNEI. With V trimmed by 5 bases and J by 6 bases, 2 bases remained unmatched. The CDR3 runs to 13 residues. Here the CDR3 DNA reads TGTGCCAGCAGTACGACAGGGGGCAATGAGCAGTTCTTC. This gives the protein CASSTTGGNEQFF.

The V call is TRBV24-1, the J call TRBJ1-2, with TRBD1 as a possible D gene (5 bases). The germline V gene has CDR1 KGHDR and CDR2 SFDVKD. Trimming left V 8 bases short and J 2 bases short, with 17 bases between. This CDR3 comprises 15 residues. CDR3 sequence (DNA): TGTGCCACCAACTACCGGGACTTTGAGAACTATGGCTACACCTTC. Translating it yields CATNYRDFENYGYTF.

J is TRBJ2-3 and V is TRBV4-2, with TRBD2 as a possible D gene (6 bases). From germline, CDR1 is LGHNA and CDR2 YNFKEQ. The CDR3 loop spans 13 amino acids. The V gene lost 1 base and the J gene lost 5 bases, with 7 bases spanning the gap. For the CDR3, the DNA is TGTGCCAGCAGCCAAGGACTAGGAGATACGCAGTATTTT. As protein: CASSQGLGDTQYF.

The V gene is TRBV12-5, the J gene TRBJ2-5; 7 nucleotides agree with TRBD2. In germline, CDR1 is LGHNT, CDR2 FRNRAP. The junction had 6 bases not matched to a gene; V was cut back by 6 bases and J by 5 bases. The CDR3 spans 13 residues. CDR3: CASGRDYRETQYF. As DNA, the CDR3 is TGTGCTAGTGGCCGGGACTACAGGGAGACCCAGTACTTC. Complete variable domain (other parts from reference TRBV12-5 and TRBJ2-5): DARVTQTPRHKVTEMGQEVTMRCQPILGHNTVFWYRQTMMQGLELLAYFRNRAPLDDSGMPKDRFSAEMPDATLATLKIQPSEPRDSAVYFCASGRDYRETQYFGPGTRLLVL.